This TCR beta chain is drawn from a study of vaccination and CD4 T cells after COVID-19. Cultured CD4+ T cells had their DNA profiled by the Oncomine TCR Beta short-read assay. Genomic DNA extraction was carried out from cultured CD4+ T cells. A single record per CDR3 protein comes from TCRdb applying MiXCR to the PCR reads. The sample lists about 6,900 distinct CDR3 sequences, approximately 37% occurring once. On this clonotype: Its target is not known.

The germline V and J ends were trimmed by 1 base and 0 bases, with 4 bases remaining between them. Germline lookup yields CDR1 DFQATT and CDR2 SNEGSKA (reference sequence). This CDR3 contains 13 residues. The treatment was: approximately nine-day PBMC culture with coronavirus spike peptide pools or control peptides (ViraFEST assay). The unexposed donor provided CD4+ T cells, which were taken before the COVID-19 pandemic (2011-2018). Material: CD4+ T cells from blood, cultured in vitro. The TCR comes from a human donor in good health. The J gene is TRBJ2-1, the V gene TRBV20-1; D remains unclear. This CDR3 is CSARAGSYNEQFF. CDR3 in DNA: TGCAGTGCTAGAGCGGGCTCCTACAATGAGCAGTTCTTC.